Following are 11 T cell receptor beta chains from one sample sequenced in a study of OX40 agonist ivuxolimab in advanced cancers. Measured with immunoSEQ multiplex PCR; TCRdb has only the in-frame clones, and not every one. This table holds about 10,000 clones, 60% to 85% found once. The sequencing here drew on CD4+ or CD8+ T cells sorted from blood, taken in a trial of the OX40 agonist ivuxolimab. The receptor set was obtained from an adult with an advanced solid tumor such as melanoma, head and neck, liver or kidney cancer.

The chain uses TRBV19 and TRBJ2-1; tentative D call: TRBD2 (6 bases). The germline V gene has CDR1 LNHDA and CDR2 SQIVND (reference sequence). The CDR3 sequence is 12 residues long. The germline V and J ends were trimmed by 3 bases and 9 bases, with 9 bases remaining between them. The CDR3 loop reads CASSIRGGEQFF. In nucleotides, the CDR3 is TGTGCCAGTAGTATTCGGGGAGGTGAGCAGTTCTTC.

This clone turned up a few times. The gene calls are TRBV6-1 and TRBJ2-7, with D perhaps given as TRBD1 or TRBD2 (5 bases each). Germline CDR1 is MNHNS and CDR2 is SASEGT. Between the trimmed V and J ends, which lost 1 base and 2 bases, there was a span of 18 bases. This CDR3 region has 17 residues. The CDR3 loop is CASSEVFFPGTAYEQYF. In DNA form, the CDR3 reads TGTGCCAGCAGTGAAGTCTTTTTTCCCGGGACCGCCTACGAGCAGTACTTC.

The rearrangement uses TRBV12-5 and TRBJ2-2; 10 bases align to TRBD1. Germline CDR1 and CDR2: LGHNT and FRNRAP. V shed 1 base, J shed 7 bases, and the junction held 3 bases outside the gene matches. CDR3 size: 15 residues. Here the CDR3 DNA reads TGTGCTAGTGGTTTGGGACAGGGGGCGATCGGGGAGCTGTTTTTT. Protein product: CASGLGQGAIGELFF.

The chain recombines TRBV27 with TRBJ2-5; 8 nucleotides align to TRBD1. Trimming took 8 bases from V and 5 from J; bases not matched to a gene: 7. The CDR3 totals 13 residues. CDR1 MNHEY and CDR2 SMNVEV come from the germline V gene (reference sequence). CDR3 DNA: TGTGCCAGCGGAGAGACAGGGGTTGAGACCCAGTACTTC. Translated, it gives CASGETGVETQYF.

This chain joins TRBV28 and TRBJ2-7; 8 nucleotides agree with TRBD2. V gave up 4 bases and J gave up 3 bases; unmatched junction bases: 8. The CDR3 spans 15 residues. CDR1 and CDR2 from the germline V gene are MDHEN and SYDVKM. The CDR3 loop reads CASSWAGAGGYEQYF. The CDR3 DNA sequence: TGTGCCAGCAGTTGGGCAGGCGCGGGGGGCTACGAGCAGTACTTC.

This chain uses TRBV9 with TRBJ1-1; possibly TRBD1 for D (6 bases). Germline V gene data show CDR1 as SGDLS and CDR2 as YYNGEE. Trimming shortened V by 2 bases and J by 8 bases, and 19 bases separated the two germline ends. This CDR3 has 15 amino acids. The CDR3 reads CASSVLTNDRIEAFF. The CDR3 nucleotides read TGTGCCAGCAGCGTCCTGACGAACGACAGGATAGAAGCTTTCTTT.

The V and J genes are TRBV9 and TRBJ1-2, with 10 bases identical to TRBD1. The germline V gene encodes CDR1 SGDLS and CDR2 YYNGEE. The CDR3 is made up of 15 amino acids. Trimming cost V 0 bases and J 7 bases; bases outside gene matches: 6. This CDR3 is CASSVGGTGEAGYTF. In DNA, the CDR3 is TGTGCCAGCAGCGTAGGAGGGACAGGGGAAGCTGGCTACACCTTC.

The rearrangement joins TRBV5-6 to TRBJ2-3, with 7 bases fitting TRBD2. Germline CDR1 and CDR2: SGHDT and YYEEEE. This CDR3 contains 15 residues. The V segment lost 0 bases and the J segment 0 bases; nucleotides outside the gene matches: 1. CDR3 sequence: CASSLGGGSTDTQYF. The CDR3 DNA sequence: TGTGCCAGCAGCTTGGGCGGGGGAAGCACAGATACGCAGTATTTT.

The chain joins TRBV7-9 to TRBJ2-6; D is unresolved. Germline assignment: CDR1 SEHNR and CDR2 FQNEAQ (reference sequence). Trimming stripped 5 bases from V and 1 base from J, with 9 bases between. The CDR3 runs 15 residues. The CDR3 region is CASSHTESGANVLTF. The DNA of the CDR3 is TGTGCCAGCAGCCACACCGAATCTGGGGCCAACGTCCTGACTTTC. The full variable domain, completed using reference TRBV7-9 and TRBJ2-6, is DTGVSQNPRHKITKRGQNVTFRCDPISEHNRLYWYRQTLGQGPEFLTYFQNEAQLEKSRLLSDRFSAERPKGSFSTLEIQRTEQGDSAMYLCASSHTESGANVLTFGAGSRLTVL.

This chain links TRBV28 with TRBJ2-3, with unresolved D. Trimming removed 3 bases from V and 3 bases from J, with 25 bases in between. The CDR3 runs 19 residues. CDR1 and CDR2 (germline): MDHEN, SYDVKM. The CDR3 spells CASSFVQVDDDVGTDTQYF. In nucleotides, the CDR3 is TGTGCCAGCAGTTTCGTCCAGGTGGACGATGATGTAGGGACAGATACGCAGTATTTT.

The chain carries TRBV19 and TRBJ2-7; D gene uncertain. Per the germline V gene, CDR1 is LNHDA and CDR2 is SQIVND (reference sequence). CDR3 length: 13 amino acids. V was pared by 11 bases and J by 7 bases, with 21 bases between. The CDR3 sequence is CAASPAVFDEQYF. The DNA for the CDR3 is TGTGCCGCCTCGCCAGCTGTCTTCGATGAGCAGTACTTC.